This T cell receptor beta chain appears in the sequencing data of a study of shared clonotypes between healthy human individuals. Whole-study context: Researchers assigned three CD4 naive, three CD4 memory, two CD8 naive and one CD8 memory plate to each donor.

Study-wide results and limits: Generally, estimated richness proved larger in naive subsets than it did in memory subsets. The study found lower generation probabilities in non-shared clonotypes than in those shared by all four donors.

CDR3 length: 11 amino acids. Between the trimmed V and J ends, which lost 6 bases and 4 bases, there was a span of 7 bases. The germline V gene encodes CDR1 SGHVS and CDR2 FNYEAQ. CD45RO negativity and positive selection for CCR7 defined naive CD8 cells, a population that excluded terminally differentiated effector memory CD45RA+ cells. The repertoire was sequenced with immunoSEQ multiplex PCR; TCRdb's copy has only in-frame clones and lacks some. The sample contains 2 million or so clones, about 95% of which appear only once. Comments on this clone: Its antigen is unidentified.

V gene TRBV7-6 combines with J gene TRBJ2-7; unclear D gene. Material: naive CD8+ T cells sorted from blood. The receptor was isolated from a man aged 18-30 years in good health. The CDR3 nucleotides read TGTGCCAGCAGTAACCAATACGAGCAGTACTTC. Protein product: CASSNQYEQYF.